The 31 T cell receptor beta chains given below trace back to one sample, sequenced in a study of T cell responses to AZD1222 COVID-19 vaccine. Sequenced by immunoSEQ multiplex PCR; TCRdb stores in-frame clones only, minus some. The data show 150,000 or so clones, with roughly 92% seen just once and roughly 5.1% held by the top ten. Sequencing used peripheral blood, obtained on day 0 of AZD1222 vaccination. These receptors came from an adult in good health.

V and J are TRBV5-1 and TRBJ2-1; possible D gene TRBD2, 5 bases. The CDR3 loop spans 15 amino acids. Germline values: CDR1 SGHRS, CDR2 YFSETQ. Trimming removed 0 bases at V and 6 bases at J, with 13 bases between. The CDR3 DNA follows: TGCGCCAGCAGCTTGGCGTCGGGGAGTCGCAATGAGCAGTTCTTC. It translates to CASSLASGSRNEQFF.

The V gene is TRBV5-1, the J gene TRBJ2-1; 10 bases match TRBD1. Germline V gene data show CDR1 as SGHRS and CDR2 as YFSETQ. V dropped 1 base and J dropped 8; count of bases not matched to a gene: 9. CDR3 length: 16 amino acids. Here the CDR3 reads CASSLLKTGGGDEQFF. CDR3 DNA sequence: TGCGCCAGCAGCTTGCTAAAGACAGGGGGCGGCGATGAGCAGTTCTTC.

The chain has TRBV7-9 and TRBJ1-4; 7 nucleotides line up with TRBD1. CDR3 size: 18 residues. V lost 4 bases to trimming and J lost 14 bases; unmatched junction nucleotides: 25. Germline V gene data show CDR1 as SEHNR and CDR2 as FQNEAQ (reference sequence). CDR3 residues: CASSSNNAYRGVDLKLFF. CDR3 coding DNA: TGTGCCAGCAGCTCTAATAACGCCTACAGGGGAGTGGACTTAAAGCTGTTTTTT. The full variable domain, with the rest looked up from reference TRBV7-9 and TRBJ1-4, is DTGVSQNPRHKITKRGQNVTFRCDPISEHNRLYWYRQTLGQGPEFLTYFQNEAQLEKSRLLSDRFSAERPKGSFSTLEIQRTEQGDSAMYLCASSSNNAYRGVDLKLFFGSGTQLSVL.

This rearrangement joins TRBV7-9 to TRBJ1-4; D unresolved. Germline loops: CDR1 SEHNR, CDR2 FQNEAQ (reference sequence). The CDR3 has 15 residues. Trimming cost V 5 bases and J 7 bases, with 17 bases left between them. DNA for the CDR3: TGTGCCAGCAGCCCCCCCGGGAGGCGAGGTGAAAAACTGTTTTTT. It translates to CASSPPGRRGEKLFF.

The V gene is TRBV4-2, the J gene TRBJ1-4; 8 bases are a match to TRBD1. The CDR3 contains 16 residues. Per the germline V gene, CDR1 is LGHNA and CDR2 is YNFKEQ. The V and J ends lost 0 bases and 4 bases, in that order; junction bases with no gene match: 4. The CDR3 sequence: CASSQDPDRVNEKLFF. DNA of the CDR3: TGTGCCAGCAGCCAAGATCCGGACAGGGTTAATGAAAAACTGTTTTTT.

This chain joins TRBV11-1 and TRBJ1-2; D may be TRBD1 (5 bases). CDR1 is SGHAT, CDR2 FQDESV, per germline (reference sequence). Trimming removed 5 bases from V and 8 bases from J, with 12 bases in between. The CDR3 has 12 amino acids. The CDR3 bases are TGTGCCAGCAGCCGTCGGGGGTCCGGCTACACCTTC. It translates to CASSRRGSGYTF. Filled out from reference TRBV11-1 and TRBJ1-2, the complete variable domain reads EAEVAQSPRYKITEKSQAVAFWCDPISGHATLYWYRQILGQGPELLVQFQDESVVDDSQLPKDRFSAERLKGVDSTLKIQPAELGDSAMYLCASSRRGSGYTFGSGTRLTVV.

This clone showed up just once. This CDR3 reads CASSPPHRSSYNEQFF. As DNA, the CDR3 is TGTGCCAGCAGCCCTCCTCACCGGAGCTCCTACAATGAGCAGTTCTTC. This rearrangement joins TRBV7-9 to TRBJ2-1; D uncertain. Germline V gene lookup returns CDR1 SEHNR and CDR2 FQNEAQ (reference sequence). Trimming took 5 bases from V and 0 from J, leaving 14 bases between them. The CDR3 is made up of 16 amino acids.

This chain uses TRBV5-1 with TRBJ1-3; D is uncertain. The germline V and J ends were trimmed by 0 bases and 0 bases, with 10 bases remaining between them. Germline V gene sequence: CDR1 SGHRS, CDR2 YFSETQ. This CDR3 region has 16 residues. CDR3 coding DNA: TGCGCCAGCAGCTTGGAAGTAGGCTACTCTGGAAACACCATATATTTT. Translation: CASSLEVGYSGNTIYF.

The chain joins TRBV5-1 to TRBJ1-1; 7 bases are a match to TRBD1. Unmatched junction bases numbered 7, after V lost 4 bases and J lost 1 base. The CDR3 is 15 amino acids. Germline V gene sequence: CDR1 SGHRS, CDR2 YFSETQ. The CDR3, as DNA: TGCGCCAGCAGCGAGGGACAGATACCGAACACTGAAGCTTTCTTT. Translated: CASSEGQIPNTEAFF.

This clone has a single count. The chain carries TRBV5-6 and TRBJ2-2; D remains ambiguous. The CDR3 extends over 12 amino acids. V was shortened by 1 base and J by 3 bases, with 1 base between the two germline ends. Per germline, CDR1 SGHDT and CDR2 YYEEEE. The CDR3, as DNA: TGTGCCAGCAGCTTGTACACCGGGGAGCTGTTTTTT. This translates into CASSLYTGELFF.

The chain has TRBV7-9 and TRBJ2-1, with 9 nucleotides matching TRBD1. Trimming at V came to 0 bases and at J to 8 bases, leaving 5 bases not matched to a gene. The germline CDR1 and CDR2 sequences are SEHNR and FQNEAQ (reference sequence). The CDR3 has 15 residues. The CDR3: CASSLATGGIHEQFF. The CDR3 nucleotides read TGTGCCAGCAGCTTAGCGACAGGGGGTATACATGAGCAGTTCTTC.

This chain joins TRBV15 and TRBJ1-2, with 7 bases aligning to TRBD1. Per germline, CDR1 LNHNV and CDR2 YYDKDF (reference sequence). The CDR3 consists of 16 residues. Trimming at V came to 2 bases and at J to 2 bases, leaving 8 bases not matched to a gene. For the CDR3, the DNA is TGTGCCACCAGCAGAAGAGGGACAGCAGCCAACTATGGCTACACCTTC. Translation gives CATSRRGTAANYGYTF.

The chain carries TRBV21-1 and TRBJ2-2; the table's D gene call, TRBD2, was not cross checked with the DNA. TRBV21-1 is a known pseudogene. The CDR3 has 18 residues. The CDR3 DNA reads as TGTGCCAGCAGCAAACCTGCACAGGGAGGGGGGTACACCGGGGAGCTGTTTTTT. As protein: CASSKPAQGGGYTGELFF.

This chain joins TRBV7-9 and TRBJ2-2; 8 bases are shared with TRBD1. CDR1 is SEHNR and CDR2 is FQNEAQ in the germline V gene (reference sequence). This CDR3 is built from 18 residues. V shed 5 bases and J 6 bases; nucleotides not matched to a gene: 17. CDR3 in DNA: TGTGCCAGCAGCCGCGGACAGGGAATTCCTTCAGGCGCCGGGGAGCTGTTTTTT. Translated: CASSRGQGIPSGAGELFF.

V is TRBV2 and J is TRBJ1-6; possibly TRBD1 for D (5 bases). Germline values: CDR1 SNHLY, CDR2 FYNNEI. Trimming took 5 bases from V and 6 from J, leaving 14 bases between them. CDR3 size: 15 residues. CDR3 DNA sequence: TGTGCCAGCAGTTCTGGGGGGGTCCCTAATTCACCCCTCCACTTT. This codes for CASSSGGVPNSPLHF.

CDR3 protein: CASSLGTGFGYTF. CDR3 bases: TGTGCCAGCAGCTTAGGGACAGGGTTTGGCTACACCTTC. The gene calls are TRBV11-2 and TRBJ1-2, with TRBD1 identical over 8 bases. Unmatched junction bases numbered 2, after V lost 1 base and J lost 7 bases. CDR3 length: 13 residues. In germline, CDR1 is SGHAT, CDR2 FQNNGV.

The sample holds a few counts of this clone. The CDR3 loop is CASNQDRGLHTGELFF. For the CDR3, the DNA is TGTGCCAGTAATCAGGACAGGGGGCTGCACACCGGGGAGCTGTTTTTT. The chain uses TRBV19 and TRBJ2-2; 11 bases fit TRBD1. The CDR3 is made up of 16 amino acids. Germline V CDR1 and CDR2: LNHDA, SQIVND (reference sequence). V gave up 7 bases and J gave up 3 bases; unmatched junction bases: 7.

The gene calls are TRBV21-1 and TRBJ1-5; TRBD1, as called in the table, went unchecked against the DNA. TRBV21-1 is an annotated pseudogene. This CDR3 comprises 18 residues. The CDR3 spells CASSAPKDRGSGNQPQHF. The CDR3 region has the DNA TGTGCCAGCAGCGCACCTAAGGACAGGGGAAGCGGCAATCAGCCCCAGCATTTT.

V gene TRBV28 combines with J gene TRBJ2-4; 7 bases map to TRBD2. Trimming cost V 7 bases and J 6 bases; bases outside gene matches: 3. The length of the CDR3 is 12 residues. CDR1 is MDHEN, CDR2 SYDVKM, per germline. The CDR3 sequence is CASKGGLNIQYF. As DNA, the CDR3 is TGTGCCAGCAAGGGAGGGTTAAACATTCAGTACTTC. Full variable domain (missing parts from reference TRBV28 and TRBJ2-4): DVKVTQSSRYLVKRTGEKVFLECVQDMDHENMFWYRQDPGLGLRLIYFSYDVKMKEKGDIPEGYSVSREKKERFSLILESASTNQTSMYLCASKGGLNIQYFGAGTRLSVL.

V is TRBV18 and J is TRBJ1-1; TRBD1 matches 11 bases. Germline V gene data show CDR1 as KGHSH and CDR2 as LQKENI. V was clipped by 2 bases and J by 5 bases; unmatched bases: 7. The CDR3 sequence is 16 residues long. CDR3 sequence: CASSPMGTGGRTEAFF. CDR3 nucleotides: TGTGCCAGCTCACCAATGGGGACAGGGGGAAGGACTGAAGCTTTCTTT.

The chain joins TRBV13 to TRBJ2-6, with D perhaps matching TRBD1 or TRBD2 (5 bases each). Germline-derived CDR1 and CDR2 are PRHDT and FYEKMQ (reference sequence). This CDR3 is built from 16 residues. Trimming shortened V by 2 bases and J by 2 bases, and 10 bases separated the two germline ends. CDR3 in amino acids: CASSLRGVPGANVLTF. The CDR3 nucleotides read TGTGCCAGCAGCTTACGAGGGGTCCCTGGGGCCAACGTCCTGACTTTC.

This clone was observed a handful of times. The chain's CDR3 is CASSPRGMNTEAFF. CDR3 in DNA: TGTGCCAGCTCACCCAGAGGAATGAACACTGAAGCTTTCTTT. V gene TRBV18 combines with J gene TRBJ1-1; D gene ambiguous. This CDR3 spans 14 amino acids. The V end was cut by 3 bases, the J end by 0 bases, with 8 bases between. From germline, CDR1 is KGHSH and CDR2 LQKENI.

The CDR3 DNA reads as TGTGCCAGCAGCTCCCAAGGTGCTCTAGCGGGAAACAATGAGCAGTTCTTC. This encodes CASSSQGALAGNNEQFF. The rearrangement uses TRBV7-2 and TRBJ2-1, with TRBD2 identical over 9 bases. CDR1 and CDR2 (germline): SGHTA, FQGNSA. The CDR3 length is 17 residues. Unmatched junction bases numbered 12, after V lost 4 bases and J lost 5 bases.

The V call is TRBV19, the J call TRBJ1-1; 8 bases align to TRBD1. Per germline, CDR1 LNHDA and CDR2 SQIVND (reference sequence). The CDR3 extends over 14 amino acids. V trimming: 7 bases; J trimming: 4 bases; junction bases outside the gene matches: 8. The CDR3 region is CASNRDRGVTEAFF. CDR3 DNA: TGTGCCAGTAATCGCGACAGGGGAGTCACTGAAGCTTTCTTT.

This clone was seen only a few times. The chain uses TRBV9 and TRBJ2-2; 11 nucleotides agree with TRBD2. Germline lookup yields CDR1 SGDLS and CDR2 YYNGEE. Trimming took 0 bases from V and 4 from J; bases not matched to a gene: 8. The CDR3 runs 18 residues. The CDR3 coding sequence is TGTGCCAGCAGCGTAGTTGGTGGGACTAGCGGAGGCACCGGGGAGCTGTTTTTT. Its protein is CASSVVGGTSGGTGELFF. The full variable domain, rest sourced from reference TRBV9 and TRBJ2-2, is DSGVTQTPKHLITATGQRVTLRCSPRSGDLSVYWYQQSLDQGLQFLIQYYNGEERAKGNILERFSAQQFPDLHSELNLSSLELGDSALYFCASSVVGGTSGGTGELFFGEGSRLTVL.

This chain connects TRBV7-2 to TRBJ2-7; TRBD2 aligns across 9 bases. V was clipped by 3 bases and J by 3 bases; unmatched bases: 18. This CDR3 has 19 amino acids. Germline CDR1 reads SGHTA; CDR2 reads FQGNSA. CDR3 nucleotides: TGTGCCAGCAGCTTCATACATACAACTCTAGCGGGGAGATACTACGAGCAGTACTTC. Its protein is CASSFIHTTLAGRYYEQYF.

The chain has TRBV27 and TRBJ1-2; D ambiguous. Trimming left V 2 bases short and J 7 bases short, with 11 bases between. The germline V gene encodes CDR1 MNHEY and CDR2 SMNVEV (reference sequence). This CDR3 comprises 13 residues. The CDR3: CASSLGRSSGYTF. Written as DNA, the CDR3 is TGTGCCAGCAGTTTAGGCAGGAGTAGTGGCTACACCTTC.

The chain carries TRBV5-1 and TRBJ2-7; D is undetermined. This CDR3 has 15 residues. In germline, CDR1 is SGHRS, CDR2 YFSETQ. V dropped 6 bases and J dropped 0 bases, with 16 bases sitting between them. CDR3 nucleotides: TGCGCCAGCAAAAATGGAACCGACACCTCCTACGAGCAGTACTTC. It specifies CASKNGTDTSYEQYF.

The J gene is TRBJ1-5, the V gene TRBV19; perhaps TRBD1 as D (6 bases). The CDR3 consists of 15 residues. The germline V and J ends were trimmed by 7 bases and 1 base, with 14 bases remaining between them. Germline V gene data show CDR1 as LNHDA and CDR2 as SQIVND (reference sequence). In DNA form, the CDR3 reads TGTGCCAGTACACAGGGCAGGGGCAGCAATCAGCCCCAGCATTTT. Amino acids: CASTQGRGSNQPQHF.

This chain uses TRBV9 with TRBJ2-7; TRBD1 matches 8 bases. CDR3 size: 14 residues. Per the germline V gene, CDR1 is SGDLS and CDR2 is YYNGEE. V shed 9 bases, J shed 1 base, and the junction held 9 bases outside the gene matches. The CDR3: CATRGQGLSYEQYF. CDR3 sequence (DNA): TGTGCCACGCGAGGACAGGGTTTATCCTACGAGCAGTACTTC.

The chain is built from TRBV7-9 and TRBJ2-5; D might be TRBD1 (5 bases). Trimming took off 1 base at V and 1 base at J, with 10 bases between the two ends. Germline V gene sequence: CDR1 SEHNR, CDR2 FQNEAQ (reference sequence). This CDR3 has 15 amino acids. CDR3 in DNA: TGTGCCAGCAGCTTAGGGTCCAGGGTCCAAGAGACCCAGTACTTC. This codes for CASSLGSRVQETQYF.